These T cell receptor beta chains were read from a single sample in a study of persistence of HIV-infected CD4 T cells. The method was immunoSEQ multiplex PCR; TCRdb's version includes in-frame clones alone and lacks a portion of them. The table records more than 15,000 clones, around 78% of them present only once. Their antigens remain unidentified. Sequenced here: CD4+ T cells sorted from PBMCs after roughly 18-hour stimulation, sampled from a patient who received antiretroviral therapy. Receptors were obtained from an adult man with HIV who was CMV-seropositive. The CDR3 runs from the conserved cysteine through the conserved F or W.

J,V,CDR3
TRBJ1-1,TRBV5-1,CASSLNGIAFF
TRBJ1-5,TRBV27,CASSPQGQPQHF
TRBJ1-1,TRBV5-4,CASSLKRGQGENTEAFF
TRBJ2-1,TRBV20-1,CSASKASGGLSSYNEQFF
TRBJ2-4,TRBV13,CASSLRDKNIQYF
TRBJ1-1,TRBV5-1,CASSLEGGNTEAFF
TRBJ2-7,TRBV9,CASSVGQEQYF
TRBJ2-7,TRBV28,CASSLNYEQYF
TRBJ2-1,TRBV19,CATTGGSEQFF
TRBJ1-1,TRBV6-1,CASSEAAGGWTEAFF
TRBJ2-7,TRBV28,CASSTVPYYEQYF
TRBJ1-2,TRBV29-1,CSVTRQGNGYTF
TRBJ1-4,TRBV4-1,CASSPLQGGTNEKLFF
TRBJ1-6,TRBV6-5,CASLETGGPNSPLHF
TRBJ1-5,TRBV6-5,CASRAGTGSQPQHF
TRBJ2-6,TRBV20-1,CSASSIPGANVLTF
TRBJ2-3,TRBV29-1,CSGVGQGTDTQYF
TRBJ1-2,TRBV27,CASSRDREPHGYTF
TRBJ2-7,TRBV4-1,CASSQGGGGSRSYEQYF
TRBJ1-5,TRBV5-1,CASSLGDLPGQPQHF